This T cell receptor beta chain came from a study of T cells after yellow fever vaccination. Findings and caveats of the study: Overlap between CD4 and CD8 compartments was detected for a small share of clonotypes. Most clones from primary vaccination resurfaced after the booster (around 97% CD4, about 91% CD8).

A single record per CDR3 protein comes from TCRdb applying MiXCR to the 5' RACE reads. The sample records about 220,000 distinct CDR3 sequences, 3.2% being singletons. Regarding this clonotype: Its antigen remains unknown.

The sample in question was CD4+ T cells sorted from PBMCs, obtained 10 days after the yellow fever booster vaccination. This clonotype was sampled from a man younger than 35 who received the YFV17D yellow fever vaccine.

For the CDR3, the DNA is TGTGCCAGCAGTTACTCGTTCGTCGAGGGAGTATATGGCTACACCTTC. Translating it yields CASSYSFVEGVYGYTF. The J gene is TRBJ1-2, the V gene TRBV6-2 or TRBV6-3; D is undetermined. CDR3 length: 16 residues. The germline V gene has CDR1 MNHEY and CDR2 SVGEGT. The ends were cut back, 0 bases at V and 5 bases at J, with 16 bases in the middle.